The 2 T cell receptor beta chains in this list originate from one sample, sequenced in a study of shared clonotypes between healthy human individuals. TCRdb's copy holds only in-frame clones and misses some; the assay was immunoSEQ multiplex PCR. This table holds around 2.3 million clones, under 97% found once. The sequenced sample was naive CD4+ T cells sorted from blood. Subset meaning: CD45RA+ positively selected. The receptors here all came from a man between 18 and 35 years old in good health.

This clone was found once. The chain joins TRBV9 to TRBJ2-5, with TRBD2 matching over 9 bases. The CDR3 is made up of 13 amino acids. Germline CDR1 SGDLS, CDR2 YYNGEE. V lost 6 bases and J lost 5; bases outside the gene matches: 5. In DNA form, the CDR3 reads TGTGCCAGCACCCCTAGCGGGGTGGAGACCCAGTACTTC. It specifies CASTPSGVETQYF.

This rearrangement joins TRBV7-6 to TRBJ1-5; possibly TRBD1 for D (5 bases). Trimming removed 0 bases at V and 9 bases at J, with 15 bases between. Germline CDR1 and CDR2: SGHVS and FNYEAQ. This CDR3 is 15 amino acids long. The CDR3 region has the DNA TGTGCCAGCAGCTTAGCGACAGATGGGGTCTGGCCCCAGCATTTT. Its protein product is CASSLATDGVWPQHF.